This T cell receptor (beta chain) comes out of a study of vaccination and CD4 T cells after COVID-19. Deletions cut 11 bases from V and 5 bases from J, with 7 bases between. The CDR3 has 11 amino acids. The V gene's germline CDR1 is MNHNS and CDR2 SASEGT. Sequenced with the Oncomine TCR Beta short-read assay was DNA taken from cultured CD4+ T cells. TCRdb fed the PCR reads into MiXCR, producing one record per CDR3 protein. The data hold 20,000 to 30,000 distinct CDR3 sequences, with roughly 44% observed a single time. Worth noting for this clonotype: Its antigen is unknown.

Treatment: approximately nine-day PBMC culture with coronavirus spike peptide pools or control peptides (ViraFEST assay). Peptide-pool expansion of antigen-specific T cells preceded TCR sequencing in ViraFEST. Cell culture was performed with roughly 1.8 million PBMCs per well in the presence of approximately 9.8 IU/ml IL-2 and approximately 10 ug/ml peptide pools. The chain carries TRBV6-1 and TRBJ1-6; D is uncertain. The source is a human donor who had recovered from COVID-19. The sequencing input was CD4+ T cells from blood, cultured in vitro. CDR3 sequence (DNA): TGTGCCCACGGAAATAATTCACCCCTCCACTTT. Encoded protein: CAHGNNSPLHF.